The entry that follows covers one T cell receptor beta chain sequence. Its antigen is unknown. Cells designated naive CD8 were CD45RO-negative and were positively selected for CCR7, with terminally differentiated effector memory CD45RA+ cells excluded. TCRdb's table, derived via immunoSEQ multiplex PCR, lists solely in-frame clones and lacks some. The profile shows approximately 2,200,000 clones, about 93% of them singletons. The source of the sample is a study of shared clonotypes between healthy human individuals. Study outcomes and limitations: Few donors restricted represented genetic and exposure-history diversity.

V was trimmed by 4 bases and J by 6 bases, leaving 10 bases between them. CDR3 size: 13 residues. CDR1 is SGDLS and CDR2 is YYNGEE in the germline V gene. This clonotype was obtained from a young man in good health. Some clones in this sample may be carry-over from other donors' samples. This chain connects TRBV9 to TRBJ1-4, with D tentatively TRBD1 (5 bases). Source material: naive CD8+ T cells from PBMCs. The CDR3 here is CASSPPGDEKLFF. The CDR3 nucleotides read TGTGCCAGCAGCCCCCCGGGGGATGAAAAACTGTTTTTT.